The present T cell receptor (beta chain) was sequenced within a study of Graves' ophthalmopathy and Graves' hyperthyroidism. Study outcomes and limitations: In predicting ophthalmopathy progression, the model reached about 69% sensitivity and about 73% specificity.

On this clonotype: Its cognate antigen is unknown.

From RNA, the CDR3 regions of TCR beta chains were amplified and sequenced. Investigators did first-round RT-PCR with HTBI primers, then second-round multiplex PCR. MiXCR, applied by TCRdb to the multiplex PCR reads, yields one record per CDR3 protein. The table shows tens of thousands of distinct CDR3 sequences, with about 50% occurring only once. Stable hyperthyroidism referred to disease that showed no ophthalmopathy within 18 months of follow-up. Aged 18 to 65, hyperthyroidism patients had new diagnoses of under 2 months' duration. Sequencing input: peripheral blood. This clonotype originated in an adult woman with stable Graves' hyperthyroidism.

The DNA of the CDR3 is TGTGCCAGCAGGCGGGACAGGGGGAACTATGGCTACACCTTC. Amino acids: CASRRDRGNYGYTF. This chain joins TRBV7-2 and TRBJ1-2; 11 bases are shared with TRBD1. The germline V gene encodes CDR1 SGHTA and CDR2 FQGNSA. The CDR3 totals 14 residues. V lost 6 bases, J lost 2 bases, and 2 bases stayed unmatched.